This passage covers 10 T cell receptor beta chains from one sample sequenced in a study of T cell responses to AZD1222 COVID-19 vaccine. Only in-frame clones appear in the TCRdb table, and some are missing; sequencing was by immunoSEQ multiplex PCR. The table shows about 100,000 clones, with about nine tenths occurring only once. The sample consisted of peripheral blood, taken on day 0 of AZD1222 vaccination. Receptors originate from an adult in good health.

This chain connects TRBV30 to TRBJ2-7; D is ambiguous. CDR1 and CDR2 from the germline V gene are GTSNPN and SVGIG (reference sequence). V gave up 4 bases and J gave up 3 bases, with 10 bases separating them. This CDR3 comprises 12 residues. The DNA of the CDR3 is TGTGCCTGGATTTCCGGAAACTACGAGCAGTACTTC. This sequence encodes CAWISGNYEQYF.

This chain connects TRBV29-1 to TRBJ2-1; 8 bases match TRBD1. The V segment lost 8 bases and the J segment 8 bases; nucleotides outside the gene matches: 20. The germline gives CDR1 SQVTM, CDR2 ANQGSEA. The CDR3 has 16 residues. CDR3 coding DNA: TGCAGCTTTTTTACGACAGGGGAAGGGGAGTACGATGAGCAGTTCTTC. Protein sequence: CSFFTTGEGEYDEQFF.

In this sample, this clone turned up once. V usage is TRBV5-1 and J usage is TRBJ2-1, with 8 bases lining up with TRBD2. The CDR3 totals 15 residues. The V gene end was trimmed by 3 bases and the J gene end by 8 bases; junction bases not matched to a gene: 10. Germline V CDR1 and CDR2: SGHRS, YFSETQ. Here the CDR3 reads CASSSPSGSQDEQFF. The CDR3 DNA follows: TGCGCCAGCAGCTCGCCAAGCGGGAGTCAAGATGAGCAGTTCTTC.

The chain links TRBV5-1 to TRBJ2-2, with D unclear. CDR3 length: 16 residues. Germline CDR1 and CDR2: SGHRS and YFSETQ. Trimming pared 0 bases from V and 2 bases from J, leaving 11 bases between. As DNA, the CDR3 is TGCGCCAGCAGCTTGGAATATGAAGGAAACACCGGGGAGCTGTTTTTT. It codes for CASSLEYEGNTGELFF.

The chain is built from TRBV5-1 and TRBJ2-3; TRBD2 agrees at 13 bases. This CDR3 has 18 residues. Germline CDR1 is SGHRS and CDR2 is YFSETQ. V lost 4 bases to trimming and J lost 0 bases; unmatched junction nucleotides: 8. The CDR3 nucleotides are TGCGCCAGCAGCCCCCGGACTAGCGGGAGTGATAGCACAGATACGCAGTATTTT. It specifies CASSPRTSGSDSTDTQYF.

V is TRBV11-2 and J is TRBJ2-1, with 8 bases identical to TRBD2. The CDR3 extends over 15 amino acids. From germline, CDR1 is SGHAT and CDR2 FQNNGV. The ends lost 6 bases at V and 4 bases at J; junction bases unmatched: 8. The CDR3, as DNA: TGTGCCAGCAGTCACAGGCCGGGGGGGTACAATGAGCAGTTCTTC. It yields the protein CASSHRPGGYNEQFF.

The gene calls are TRBV12-3 or TRBV12-4 and TRBJ2-1; D gene ambiguous. The CDR3 covers 13 residues. Between the trimmed V and J ends, which lost 8 bases and 3 bases, there was a span of 11 bases. The CDR3 bases are TGTGCCAGCCTCGGCGCTAGCTACAATGAGCAGTTCTTC. Translating gives CASLGASYNEQFF.

CDR3 in amino acids: CASSRGNQETQYF. CDR3 DNA: TGTGCCAGCAGCCGAGGGAACCAAGAGACCCAGTACTTC. V and J are TRBV11-2 and TRBJ2-5, with D possibly matching TRBD2 (5 bases). Looked up from germline, CDR1 is SGHAT and CDR2 is FQNNGV. The ends were cut back, 5 bases at V and 0 bases at J, with 7 bases in the middle. The CDR3 is 13 amino acids.

J is TRBJ1-4 and V is TRBV19, with unresolved D. Germline V gene data show CDR1 as LNHDA and CDR2 as SQIVND (reference sequence). V was trimmed by 3 bases and J by 0 bases, leaving 8 bases between them. This CDR3 has 15 amino acids. CDR3 amino acids: CASSIIDPTNEKLFF. The CDR3 DNA is TGTGCCAGTAGTATCATCGACCCAACTAATGAAAAACTGTTTTTT.

The CDR3 sequence: CATGLGETQYF. For the CDR3, the DNA is TGTGCCACCGGACTTGGAGAGACCCAGTACTTC. The chain joins TRBV24-1 to TRBJ2-5; a possible D gene is TRBD2 (5 bases). Trimming removed 9 bases at V and 4 bases at J, with 8 bases between. Germline lookup yields CDR1 KGHDR and CDR2 SFDVKD. This CDR3 has 11 residues.